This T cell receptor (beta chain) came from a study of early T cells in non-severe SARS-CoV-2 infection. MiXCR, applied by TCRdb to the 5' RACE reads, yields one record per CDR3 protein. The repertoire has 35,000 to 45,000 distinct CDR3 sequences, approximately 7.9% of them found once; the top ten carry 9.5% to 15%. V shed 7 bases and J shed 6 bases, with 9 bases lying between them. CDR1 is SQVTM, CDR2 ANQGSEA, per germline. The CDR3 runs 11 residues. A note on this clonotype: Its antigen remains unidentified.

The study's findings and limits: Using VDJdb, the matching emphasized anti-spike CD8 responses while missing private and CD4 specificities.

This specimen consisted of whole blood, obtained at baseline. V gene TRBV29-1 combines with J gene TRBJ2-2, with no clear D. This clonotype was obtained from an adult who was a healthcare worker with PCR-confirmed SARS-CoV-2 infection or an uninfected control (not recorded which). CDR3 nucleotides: TGCAGCGGAAGAGGAGCCGGGGAGCTGTTTTTT. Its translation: CSGRGAGELFF.